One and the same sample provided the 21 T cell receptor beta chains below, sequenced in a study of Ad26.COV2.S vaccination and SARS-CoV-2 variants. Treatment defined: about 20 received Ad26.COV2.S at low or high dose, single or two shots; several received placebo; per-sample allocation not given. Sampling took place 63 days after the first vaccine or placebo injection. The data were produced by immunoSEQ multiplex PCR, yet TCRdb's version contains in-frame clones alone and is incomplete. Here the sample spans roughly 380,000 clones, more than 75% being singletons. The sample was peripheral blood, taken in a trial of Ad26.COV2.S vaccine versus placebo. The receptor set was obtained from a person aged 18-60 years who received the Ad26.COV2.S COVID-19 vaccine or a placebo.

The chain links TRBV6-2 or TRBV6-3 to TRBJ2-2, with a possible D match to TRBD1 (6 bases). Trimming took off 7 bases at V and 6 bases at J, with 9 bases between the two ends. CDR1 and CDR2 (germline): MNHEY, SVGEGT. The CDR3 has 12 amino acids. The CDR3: CASNPGAGELFF. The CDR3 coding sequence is TGTGCCAGCAACCCAGGGGCCGGGGAGCTGTTTTTT.

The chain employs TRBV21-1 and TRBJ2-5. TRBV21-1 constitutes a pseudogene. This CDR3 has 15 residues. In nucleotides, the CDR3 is TGTGCCAGCAGCAAAGGCCTAAAAGGACGAGAGACCCAGTACTTC. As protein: CASSKGLKGRETQYF.

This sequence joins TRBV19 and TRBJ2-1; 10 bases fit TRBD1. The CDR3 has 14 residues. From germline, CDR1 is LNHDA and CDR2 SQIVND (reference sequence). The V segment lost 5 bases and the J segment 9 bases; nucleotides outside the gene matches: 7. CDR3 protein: CASSSDRGGVEQFF. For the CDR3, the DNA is TGTGCCAGTAGTTCGGACAGGGGGGGCGTTGAGCAGTTCTTC.

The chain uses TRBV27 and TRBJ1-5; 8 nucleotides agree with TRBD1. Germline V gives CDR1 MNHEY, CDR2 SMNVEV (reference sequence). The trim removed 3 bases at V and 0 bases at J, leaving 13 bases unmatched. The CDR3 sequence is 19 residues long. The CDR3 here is CASSFSAGGPFYSNQPQHF. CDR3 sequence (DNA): TGTGCCAGCAGTTTTTCGGCAGGGGGCCCTTTCTATAGCAATCAGCCCCAGCATTTT.

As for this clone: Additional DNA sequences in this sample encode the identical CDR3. The CDR3, as DNA: TGTGCCAGCAGCGTAGCGCCGAGCACAGATACGCAGTATTTT. Its protein is CASSVAPSTDTQYF. The chain employs TRBV9 and TRBJ2-3; D call uncertain. Germline assignment: CDR1 SGDLS and CDR2 YYNGEE. This CDR3 has 14 amino acids. The V end was cut by 0 bases, the J end by 0 bases, with 5 bases between.

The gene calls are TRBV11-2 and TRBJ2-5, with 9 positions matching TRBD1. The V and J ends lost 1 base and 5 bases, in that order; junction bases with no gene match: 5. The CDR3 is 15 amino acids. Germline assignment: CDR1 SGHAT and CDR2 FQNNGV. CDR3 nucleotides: TGTGCCAGCAGCTTAGTAGGGACAGGGAGGGAGACCCAGTACTTC. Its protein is CASSLVGTGRETQYF.

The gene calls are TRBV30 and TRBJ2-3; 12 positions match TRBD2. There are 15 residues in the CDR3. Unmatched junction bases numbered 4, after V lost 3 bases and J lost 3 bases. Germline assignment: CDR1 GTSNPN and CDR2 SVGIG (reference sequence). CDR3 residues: CAWRPSGGATDTQYF. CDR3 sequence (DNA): TGTGCCTGGAGGCCTAGCGGGGGGGCAACAGATACGCAGTATTTT.

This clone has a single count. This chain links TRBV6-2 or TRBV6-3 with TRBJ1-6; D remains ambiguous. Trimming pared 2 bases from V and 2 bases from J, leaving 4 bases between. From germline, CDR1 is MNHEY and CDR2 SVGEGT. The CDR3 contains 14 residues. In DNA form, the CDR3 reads TGTGCCAGCAGTTACAGGCCCTATAATTCACCCCTCCACTTT. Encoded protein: CASSYRPYNSPLHF.

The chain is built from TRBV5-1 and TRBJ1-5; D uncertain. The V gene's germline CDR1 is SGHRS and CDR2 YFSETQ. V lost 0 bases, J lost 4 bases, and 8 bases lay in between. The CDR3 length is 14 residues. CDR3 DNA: TGCGCCAGCAGCTTGGTAAGGAATAATCAGCCCCAGCATTTT. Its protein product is CASSLVRNNQPQHF.

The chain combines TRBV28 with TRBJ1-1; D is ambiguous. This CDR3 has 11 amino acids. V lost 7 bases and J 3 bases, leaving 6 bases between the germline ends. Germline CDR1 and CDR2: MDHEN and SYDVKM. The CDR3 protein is CASTHDTEAFF. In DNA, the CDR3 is TGTGCCAGCACCCACGACACTGAAGCTTTCTTT.

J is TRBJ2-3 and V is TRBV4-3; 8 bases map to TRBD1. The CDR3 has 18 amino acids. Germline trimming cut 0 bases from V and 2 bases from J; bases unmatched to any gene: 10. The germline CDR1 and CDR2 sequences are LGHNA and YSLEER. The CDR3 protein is CASSQDSGQGGDTDTQYF. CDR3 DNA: TGCGCCAGCAGCCAAGATAGCGGACAGGGCGGGGACACAGATACGCAGTATTTT.

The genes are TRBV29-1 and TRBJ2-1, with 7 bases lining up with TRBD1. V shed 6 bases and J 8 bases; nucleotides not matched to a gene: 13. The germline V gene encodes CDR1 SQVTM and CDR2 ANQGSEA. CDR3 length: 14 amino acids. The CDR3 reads CSVTSSTGADEQFF. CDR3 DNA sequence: TGCAGCGTGACATCTTCCACAGGGGCGGATGAGCAGTTCTTC.

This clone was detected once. The CDR3 nucleotides are TGTGCCAGCAGTCTTTCCGGGGCAGGGGAGTGGGACACCATATATTTT. Translation: CASSLSGAGEWDTIYF. The chain combines TRBV2 with TRBJ1-3, with D tentatively TRBD1 (6 bases). Trimming removed 5 bases at V and 8 bases at J, with 22 bases between. Per the germline V gene, CDR1 is SNHLY and CDR2 is FYNNEI. The CDR3 sequence is 16 residues long.

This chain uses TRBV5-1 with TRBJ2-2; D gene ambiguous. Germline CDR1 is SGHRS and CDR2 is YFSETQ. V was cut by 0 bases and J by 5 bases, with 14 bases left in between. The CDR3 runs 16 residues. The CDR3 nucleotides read TGCGCCAGCAGCTTGGTTGTGGGAATGCGGACCGGGGAGCTGTTTTTT. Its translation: CASSLVVGMRTGELFF.

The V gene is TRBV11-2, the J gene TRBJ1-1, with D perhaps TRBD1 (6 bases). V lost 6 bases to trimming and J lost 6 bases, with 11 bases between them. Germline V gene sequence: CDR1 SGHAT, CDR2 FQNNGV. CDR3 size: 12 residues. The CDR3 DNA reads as TGTGCCAGCAGTGAACGACAGGCTGAAGCTTTCTTT. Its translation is CASSERQAEAFF.

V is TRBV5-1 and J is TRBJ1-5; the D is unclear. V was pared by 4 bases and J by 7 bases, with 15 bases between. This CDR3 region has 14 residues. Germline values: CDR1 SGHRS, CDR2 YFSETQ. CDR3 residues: CASSLGVVGQPQHF. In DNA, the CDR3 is TGCGCCAGCAGCCTGGGTGTCGTGGGGCAGCCCCAGCATTTT.

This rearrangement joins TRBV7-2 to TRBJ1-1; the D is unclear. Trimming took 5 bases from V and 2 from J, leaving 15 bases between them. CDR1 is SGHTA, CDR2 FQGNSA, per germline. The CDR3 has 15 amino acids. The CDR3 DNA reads TGTGCCAGCAGCCCCGAAATCGGATATAACACTGAAGCTTTCTTT. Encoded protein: CASSPEIGYNTEAFF.

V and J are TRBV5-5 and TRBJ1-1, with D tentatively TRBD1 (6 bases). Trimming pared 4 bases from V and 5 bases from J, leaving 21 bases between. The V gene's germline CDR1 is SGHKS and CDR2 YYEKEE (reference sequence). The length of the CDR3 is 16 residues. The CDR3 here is CASSSVQGGSRTEAFF. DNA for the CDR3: TGTGCCAGCAGCAGCGTACAGGGAGGGAGTAGGACTGAAGCTTTCTTT. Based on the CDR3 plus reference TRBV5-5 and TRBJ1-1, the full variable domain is DAGVTQSPTHLIKTRGQQVTLRCSPISGHKSVSWYQQVLGQGPQFIFQYYEKEERGRGNFPDRFSARQFPNYSSELNVNALLLGDSALYLCASSSVQGGSRTEAFFGQGTRLTVV.

This chain's CDR3 is CASSELSAGGGNTIYF. The CDR3 bases are TGTGCCAGCAGTGAATTGTCTGCCGGCGGTGGAAACACCATATATTTT. The rearrangement links TRBV6-1 to TRBJ1-3, with D unclear. In germline, CDR1 is MNHNS, CDR2 SASEGT. CDR3 length equals 16 residues. With 2 bases removed from V and 3 bases from J, the gap between germline ends came to 14 bases.

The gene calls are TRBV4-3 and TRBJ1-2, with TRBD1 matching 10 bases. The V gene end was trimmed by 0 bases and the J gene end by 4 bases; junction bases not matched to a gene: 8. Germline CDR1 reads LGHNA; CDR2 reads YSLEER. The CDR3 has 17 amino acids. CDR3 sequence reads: CASSQDLTGGVSYGYTF. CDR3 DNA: TGCGCCAGCAGCCAAGACCTGACAGGGGGCGTTAGCTATGGCTACACCTTC.

The CDR3 region is CASSYSALSTDTQYF. The CDR3 DNA reads TGTGCCAGCAGTTACTCTGCCCTGAGCACAGATACGCAGTATTTT. This chain uses TRBV6-5 with TRBJ2-3, with D unresolved. CDR1 MNHEY and CDR2 SVGAGI come from the germline V gene. The CDR3 extends over 15 amino acids. The V gene lost 0 bases and the J gene lost 0 bases, with 7 bases spanning the gap.